This TCR beta chain was profiled in a study of blood T cells in healthy people across ages. The use of a sample-barcoded 5' primer and a J-beta primer mix characterized a second PCR of about 7 to 12 cycles. MiXCR was run by TCRdb on the 5' RACE reads, yielding one entry per CDR3 protein. The data show 1.4 million or so distinct CDR3 sequences, with approximately 43% seen just once and 4% held by the top ten. The V and J ends lost 5 bases and 8 bases, in that order; junction bases with no gene match: 9. The CDR3 has 15 amino acids. Germline values: CDR1 SGHTA, CDR2 FQGNSA. The sequencing sample was made of blood. The chain employs TRBV7-2 and TRBJ2-1; 10 bases match TRBD1. The clonotype was recovered from a woman aged 18-29 years in good health. Here the CDR3 DNA reads TGTGCCAGCAGCCAATTGGGACAGGGGTATTATGAGCAGTTCTTC. Translation gives CASSQLGQGYYEQFF.